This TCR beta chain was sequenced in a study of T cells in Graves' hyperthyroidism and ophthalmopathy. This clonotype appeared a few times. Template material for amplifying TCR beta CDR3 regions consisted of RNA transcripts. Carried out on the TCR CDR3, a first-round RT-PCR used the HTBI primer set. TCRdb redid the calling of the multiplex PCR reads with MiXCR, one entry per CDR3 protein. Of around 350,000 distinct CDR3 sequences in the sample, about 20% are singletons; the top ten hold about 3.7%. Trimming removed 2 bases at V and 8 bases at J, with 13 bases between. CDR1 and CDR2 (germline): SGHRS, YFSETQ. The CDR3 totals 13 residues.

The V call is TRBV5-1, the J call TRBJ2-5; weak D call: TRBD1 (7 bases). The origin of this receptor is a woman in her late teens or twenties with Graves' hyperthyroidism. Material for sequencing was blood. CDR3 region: CASSFGGGRTQYF. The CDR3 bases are TGCGCCAGCAGCTTCGGAGGGGGCAGAACCCAGTACTTC.